This T cell receptor beta chain is from a study of OX40 agonist ivuxolimab in advanced cancers. Overall study results and limits: There was clonal expansion of CD4+ and CD8+ blood T cells by week 6 at 0.1 to 3.0 mg/kg.

The V gene end was trimmed by 1 base and the J gene end by 6 bases; junction bases not matched to a gene: 5. This CDR3 contains 15 residues. In germline, CDR1 is SGHAT, CDR2 FQNNGV. In the case of this clone: Its target is not known.

Measured with immunoSEQ multiplex PCR; TCRdb has only the in-frame clones, and not every one. This sample has some 70,000 clones, with 88% found just once. The chain combines TRBV11-2 with TRBJ2-2; 7 bases align to TRBD1. Sequences were derived from CD4+ or CD8+ T cells sorted from blood, sampled in a trial of the OX40 agonist ivuxolimab. The sequence was obtained from an adult with an advanced solid tumor such as melanoma, head and neck, liver or kidney cancer. The CDR3 nucleotides are TGTGCCAGCAGCTTAGGGAACACAGGGGCCGGGGAGCTGTTTTTT. Its protein product is CASSLGNTGAGELFF.